These 23 T cell receptor beta chains share one sample of origin, sequenced in a study of post-analysis software for immune sequencing data. General observations from the study: A few TRBV segments occurring more often in patients than controls included TRBV5-6, TRBV5-1 and TRBV20-1.

Antigens of these TCRs are unknown. Unique-molecular-identifier-tagged TCR beta cDNA libraries were used. TCRdb re-analysed the PCR reads in MiXCR, keeping a single row per CDR3 protein. The sample lists 500,000 to 600,000 distinct CDR3 sequences, 44% occurring once. The sample consisted of blood. These receptors were collected from a girl under 18 with multiple sclerosis.

The rearrangement uses TRBV10-3 and TRBJ2-5; 12 bases map to TRBD2. V lost 5 bases to trimming and J lost 2 bases; unmatched junction nucleotides: 6. Germline V gene lookup returns CDR1 ENHRY and CDR2 SYGVKD. This CDR3 has 16 residues. CDR3 protein: CAISSRLAGAQETQYF. The CDR3 coding sequence is TGTGCCATCAGTTCACGACTAGCGGGGGCGCAAGAGACCCAGTACTTC.

The chain has TRBV5-1 and TRBJ2-1; D is perhaps TRBD1 (6 bases). V lost 2 bases and J lost 4, with 13 bases in between. CDR3 size: 15 residues. Looked up from germline, CDR1 is SGHRS and CDR2 is YFSETQ. The CDR3 bases are TGCGCCAGCAGCTTATCCGGGACACCTTACAATGAGCAGTTCTTC. Protein sequence: CASSLSGTPYNEQFF. Using reference TRBV5-1 and TRBJ2-1 for the parts outside the CDR3, the full variable domain is KAGVTQTPRYLIKTRGQQVTLSCSPISGHRSVSWYQQTPGQGLQFLFEYFSETQRNKGNFPGRFSGRQFSNSRSEMNVSTLELGDSALYLCASSLSGTPYNEQFFGPGTRLTVL.

The V gene is TRBV12-3 or TRBV12-4, the J gene TRBJ1-5, with D unclear. The CDR3 has 13 amino acids. Between the trimmed V and J ends, which lost 2 bases and 6 bases, there was a span of 8 bases. The CDR3: CASSLNLLQPQHF. As DNA, the CDR3 is TGTGCCAGCAGTTTAAACTTACTTCAGCCCCAGCATTTT.

This clonotype was picked up a small number of times. The V call is TRBV29-1, the J call TRBJ1-2, with a weak D call TRBD1 (6 bases). The V end was cut by 4 bases, the J end by 2 bases, with 11 bases between. CDR3 length equals 13 residues. CDR1 is SQVTM, CDR2 ANQGSEA, per germline. The CDR3 DNA follows: TGCAGCGTTGGGAGGGACACAAACTATGGCTACACCTTC. This encodes CSVGRDTNYGYTF.

This clonotype showed up many times. The V call is TRBV6-4, the J call TRBJ2-3, with D perhaps being TRBD1 or TRBD2 (5 bases each). V lost 3 bases, J lost 0 bases, and 10 bases lay in between. The CDR3 sequence is 15 residues long. Looked up from germline, CDR1 is MRHNA and CDR2 is SNTAGT. DNA of the CDR3: TGTGCCAGCAGTGAGGGGGTCGGAAGCACAGATACGCAGTATTTT. As protein: CASSEGVGSTDTQYF.

This clonotype was counted between two and nine times. This chain joins TRBV4-1 and TRBJ2-3, with D unclear. V lost 1 base, J lost 4 bases, and 6 bases lay in between. CDR3 size: 13 residues. Germline CDR1 and CDR2: MGHRA and YSYEKL. The CDR3 DNA reads TGCGCCAGCAGCCAAGTTTTTTCAGATACGCAGTATTTT. Amino acids: CASSQVFSDTQYF.

The genes are TRBV6-5 and TRBJ2-7; weak D call: TRBD2 (6 bases). The CDR3 covers 11 residues. V was cut by 7 bases and J by 5 bases, with 9 bases left in between. Germline loops: CDR1 MNHEY, CDR2 SVGAGI. The CDR3 reads CASNRGNEQYF. For the CDR3, the DNA is TGTGCCAGCAATCGGGGGAACGAGCAGTACTTC.

This rearrangement joins TRBV20-1 to TRBJ1-2; 7 positions match TRBD1. Losses at the gene ends were 0 bases for V and 8 bases for J; bases not matched to a gene: 9. From germline, CDR1 is DFQATT and CDR2 SNEGSKA (reference sequence). The CDR3 is 14 residues long. The DNA of the CDR3 is TGCAGTGCTAGAGATCCGGGACAGCTGCGGGGCTACACCTTC. Protein product: CSARDPGQLRGYTF.

The CDR3 spells CATAGGQDEQFF. The CDR3 nucleotides read TGTGCCACAGCGGGAGGTCAGGATGAGCAGTTCTTC. The chain couples TRBV12-3 or TRBV12-4 to TRBJ2-1; 9 bases fit TRBD2. V lost 10 bases and J lost 8; bases outside the gene matches: 6. The CDR3 extends over 12 amino acids.

This clonotype was counted between two and nine times. The chain carries TRBV12-3 or TRBV12-4 and TRBJ1-5, with no clear D. The CDR3 is made up of 13 amino acids. V gave up 3 bases and J gave up 7 bases, with 10 bases separating them. The DNA of the CDR3 is TGTGCCAGCAGTTTCGGCGAGGGCCAGCCCCAGCATTTT. Residues: CASSFGEGQPQHF.

This clonotype was counted a few times. The V gene is TRBV27, the J gene TRBJ2-5; 8 nucleotides line up with TRBD1. Germline V gene sequence: CDR1 MNHEY, CDR2 SMNVEV (reference sequence). Trimming took 8 bases from V and 0 from J; bases not matched to a gene: 8. CDR3 length: 15 amino acids. CDR3 DNA sequence: TGTGCCAGCTCTCGGACAGGGTCGTACCAAGAGACCCAGTACTTC. Encoded protein: CASSRTGSYQETQYF.

About this clonotype: The junction and the germline gene differ at one end; a read error may be behind it. The chain employs TRBV5-1 and TRBJ1-2; D is ambiguous. The CDR3 covers 13 residues. The germline CDR1 and CDR2 sequences are SGHRS and YFSETQ. This CDR3 reads CANSSGDNYGYTF. For the CDR3, the DNA is TGCGCCAACAGCTCCGGGGATAACTATGGCTACACCTTC. Using reference TRBV5-1 and TRBJ1-2 for the parts outside the CDR3, the full variable domain is KAGVTQTPRYLIKTRGQQVTLSCSPISGHRSVSWYQQTPGQGLQFLFEYFSETQRNKGNFPGRFSGRQFSNSRSEMNVSTLELGDSALYLCANSSGDNYGYTFGSGTRLTVV.

The chain joins TRBV3-1 to TRBJ1-2; 10 nucleotides agree with TRBD1. CDR3 size: 14 residues. Germline CDR1 reads LGHDT; CDR2 reads YNNKEL (reference sequence). V lost 1 base to trimming and J lost 7 bases; unmatched junction nucleotides: 3. The CDR3 DNA is TGTGCCAGCAGCCAAGGACAGGGGGCGAGTGGCTACACCTTC. Translated, it gives CASSQGQGASGYTF.

In its sample, this clonotype was seen a few times. J is TRBJ2-3 and V is TRBV6-5, with no clear D. The germline CDR1 and CDR2 sequences are MNHEY and SVGAGI. This CDR3 has 14 residues. V lost 0 bases and J 6 bases, leaving 10 bases between the germline ends. CDR3 protein: CASSYSIFTDTQYF. The CDR3 DNA reads TGTGCCAGCAGTTACTCGATATTCACGGATACGCAGTATTTT.

The CDR3: CSARDIGGSSYNEQFF. CDR3 nucleotide sequence: TGCAGTGCTAGAGATATTGGCGGGAGCTCCTACAATGAGCAGTTCTTC. This chain uses TRBV20-1 with TRBJ2-1; 7 bases are shared with TRBD2. The CDR3 loop spans 16 amino acids. Germline loops: CDR1 DFQATT, CDR2 SNEGSKA (reference sequence). V lost 0 bases to trimming and J lost 0 bases; unmatched junction nucleotides: 5.

The rearrangement joins TRBV4-2 to TRBJ2-3, with TRBD2 matching 9 bases. The germline V gene has CDR1 LGHNA and CDR2 YNFKEQ. This CDR3 is built from 20 residues. V shed 4 bases and J 1 base; nucleotides not matched to a gene: 18. The DNA for the CDR3 is TGTGCCAGCAGCCTCCACTCCGGGACTAGCTATACGGTCGGCACAGATACGCAGTATTTT. Translating gives CASSLHSGTSYTVGTDTQYF.

The chain employs TRBV6-5 and TRBJ2-1, with a weak D call TRBD2 (7 bases). Trimming cost V 11 bases and J 4 bases, with 18 bases left between them. This CDR3 spans 14 amino acids. The germline V gene encodes CDR1 MNHEY and CDR2 SVGAGI. The CDR3 DNA reads TGTGCCGCCAAAGGCGGGGGCCCATACAATGAGCAGTTCTTC. Amino acids: CAAKGGGPYNEQFF.

The V gene is TRBV24-1, the J gene TRBJ1-2; a weak D match, TRBD1 (5 bases). In germline, CDR1 is KGHDR, CDR2 SFDVKD. Trimming stripped 4 bases from V and 3 bases from J, with 17 bases between. The CDR3 loop spans 16 amino acids. CDR3 DNA sequence: TGTGCCACCAGTGAGAACCGGGACTCATCTCACTATGGCTACACCTTC. It translates to CATSENRDSSHYGYTF.

The chain couples TRBV28 to TRBJ1-2; D gene uncertain. Germline CDR1 reads MDHEN; CDR2 reads SYDVKM. This CDR3 is built from 14 residues. V was pared by 3 bases and J by 6 bases, with 14 bases between. The DNA of the CDR3 is TGTGCCAGCAGTTTCCCCCTCCGAAGTGATGGCTACACCTTC. Protein: CASSFPLRSDGYTF.

This clonotype turned up a few times. The chain joins TRBV7-8 to TRBJ2-5, with D maybe TRBD1 (6 bases). V was pared by 7 bases and J by 5 bases, with 20 bases between. In germline, CDR1 is SGHVS, CDR2 FQNEAQ. The CDR3 consists of 15 residues. CDR3 amino acids: CASTKTGWGAETQYF. Written as DNA, the CDR3 is TGTGCCAGCACCAAGACAGGTTGGGGCGCGGAGACCCAGTACTTC.

CDR3 nucleotide sequence: TGTGCCAGCAGCCAAAGGGACAAGGGATCGGGTACGCAGTATTTT. This sequence encodes CASSQRDKGSGTQYF. V and J are TRBV3-1 and TRBJ2-3; maybe TRBD1 (6 bases). The germline V and J ends were trimmed by 2 bases and 8 bases, with 17 bases remaining between them. Germline lookup yields CDR1 LGHDT and CDR2 YNNKEL (reference sequence). This CDR3 is built from 15 residues.

This clonotype was seen a few times. This chain links TRBV20-1 with TRBJ2-1, with 7 bases identical to TRBD1. Germline trimming cut 3 bases from V and 1 base from J; bases unmatched to any gene: 0. Germline CDR1 and CDR2: DFQATT and SNEGSKA (reference sequence). This CDR3 comprises 13 residues. CDR3 protein: CSASRGSYNEQFF. The CDR3, as DNA: TGCAGTGCTAGCAGGGGGTCCTACAATGAGCAGTTCTTC.

This clonotype showed up just a few times. The gene calls are TRBV12-3 or TRBV12-4 and TRBJ2-1, with D perhaps matching TRBD1 (6 bases). The ends were cut back, 5 bases at V and 0 bases at J, with 14 bases in the middle. The CDR3 is 16 residues long. CDR3 nucleotides: TGTGCCAGCAGTGACAGGCCATTTAGCTCCTACAATGAGCAGTTCTTC. It is translated as CASSDRPFSSYNEQFF.